The T cell receptor beta chain under discussion was sequenced for a study of Graves' ophthalmopathy and Graves' hyperthyroidism. Study-level points and caveats: Most expanded clonotypes from thyroid (those above 0.001 frequency) were also found in blood.

The authors isolated PBMCs from around 10 ml of fresh peripheral blood. Beta-chain TCR CDR3 regions were amplified from RNA transcripts. HTBI-primed RT-PCR formed the first round, and a multiplex PCR formed the second. From the multiplex PCR reads, TCRdb called clonotypes with MiXCR, one entry per CDR3 protein. Found here are about 380,000 distinct CDR3 sequences, 15% of them singletons; the top ten hold approximately 7%. Worth noting for this clonotype: Its specificity is unknown.

The sequencing sample was made of peripheral blood. The receptor's source is a woman under 30 with stable Graves' hyperthyroidism.

CDR3 sequence reads: CASSEEEGQGSYEQYF. CDR3 sequence (DNA): TGTGCCAGCAGTGAAGAAGAGGGACAGGGATCCTACGAGCAGTACTTC. The V gene is TRBV6-1, the J gene TRBJ2-7, with 9 bases matching TRBD1. Germline CDR1 MNHNS, CDR2 SASEGT. The CDR3 extends over 16 amino acids. V lost 1 base and J lost 1; bases outside the gene matches: 5.